The 32 T cell receptor beta chains reported below all come from one sample, sequenced in a study of blood T cell repertoires in COVID-19. Generated by immunoSEQ multiplex PCR, the TCRdb table keeps only in-frame clones and is missing some. The sample lists more than 85,000 clones; 83% were seen once. The specimen sequenced was peripheral blood. These receptors came from a woman aged 55-69 years with acute or convalescent COVID-19.

This clone was recorded only once. This sequence joins TRBV6-5 and TRBJ2-5; 9 bases are shared with TRBD2. The V gene's germline CDR1 is MNHEY and CDR2 SVGAGI. The J segment lost 5 bases and the V segment lost 6 bases, leaving 4 bases of the junction unmatched. This CDR3 has 13 amino acids. CDR3 amino acids: CASRSSGGETQYF. The CDR3 DNA sequence: TGTGCCAGCAGATCCAGCGGGGGGGAGACCCAGTACTTC.

The chain is built from TRBV7-3 and TRBJ2-7; D remains unclear. The V end lost 5 bases, the J end lost 7 bases, and 15 bases lay between the germline ends. Germline loops: CDR1 SGHTA, CDR2 FQGTGA. The CDR3 is 13 amino acids. The CDR3 is CASSPSAEQEQYF. The DNA of the CDR3 is TGTGCCAGCAGCCCCTCCGCGGAACAAGAGCAGTACTTC.

The chain recombines TRBV12-3 or TRBV12-4 with TRBJ1-1, with D hard to call. Trimming left V 3 bases short and J 4 bases short, with 9 bases between. CDR3 length: 13 residues. The DNA of the CDR3 is TGTGCCAGCAGTTTGGCCGGGATCACTGAAGCTTTCTTT. As protein: CASSLAGITEAFF.

The rearrangement joins TRBV28 to TRBJ2-7, with 10 nucleotides matching TRBD2. The CDR3 runs 15 residues. Germline-derived CDR1 and CDR2 are MDHEN and SYDVKM. V was pared by 2 bases and J by 1 base, with 2 bases of the junction left unmatched. As DNA, the CDR3 is TGTGCCAGCAGTTTAAATAGCGGGGGGTCCTACGAGCAGTACTTC. Its translation: CASSLNSGGSYEQYF.

CDR3 loop: CASSLGYRAGETQYF. The CDR3 bases are TGTGCCAGCAGCTTAGGGTACAGGGCGGGAGAGACCCAGTACTTC. The gene calls are TRBV7-2 and TRBJ2-5, with D possibly matching TRBD1 (6 bases). Germline V gene lookup returns CDR1 SGHTA and CDR2 FQGNSA. The CDR3 contains 15 residues. The ends were cut back, 1 base at V and 4 bases at J, with 13 bases in the middle.

In DNA, the CDR3 is TGTGCCAGCAGCCAAGGGCTAGCGGGAGGATACAATGAGCAGTTCTTC. Translated, it gives CASSQGLAGGYNEQFF. The chain recombines TRBV3-1 (or the pseudogene TRBV3-2) with TRBJ2-1, with 11 bases aligning to TRBD2. After removal of 1 base from V and 4 bases from J, the junction contained 3 bases not matched to a gene. The V gene's germline CDR1 is LGHDT and CDR2 YNNKEL (reference sequence). The CDR3 loop spans 16 amino acids.

The rearrangement joins TRBV28 to TRBJ2-7, with no clear D. This CDR3 has 14 amino acids. CDR1 is MDHEN and CDR2 is SYDVKM in the germline V gene. V was trimmed by 3 bases and J by 6 bases, leaving 15 bases between them. DNA for the CDR3: TGTGCCAGCAGTTTCAAGTTAGTTCGGTCCGAGCAGTACTTC. As protein: CASSFKLVRSEQYF.

This chain connects TRBV5-6 to TRBJ1-4; D gene ambiguous. The length of the CDR3 is 14 residues. The germline CDR1 and CDR2 sequences are SGHDT and YYEEEE. V dropped 4 bases and J dropped 0 bases, with 7 bases sitting between them. The CDR3 sequence is CASSLLATNEKLFF. In DNA, the CDR3 is TGTGCCAGCAGCCTACTTGCAACTAATGAAAAACTGTTTTTT.

V is TRBV19 and J is TRBJ1-1; D is unresolved. Germline CDR1 reads LNHDA; CDR2 reads SQIVND (reference sequence). This CDR3 comprises 14 residues. V was clipped by 8 bases and J by 4 bases, with 17 bases between them. CDR3 DNA: TGTGCCAGTGGCTTGACATCTGTCGGCACTGAAGCTTTCTTT. This gives the protein CASGLTSVGTEAFF.

J is TRBJ2-7 and V is TRBV29-1; D might be TRBD2 (5 bases). Looked up from germline, CDR1 is SQVTM and CDR2 is ANQGSEA. The V gene lost 1 base and the J gene lost 6 bases, with 7 bases spanning the gap. The CDR3 covers 11 residues. The CDR3 DNA is TGCAGCGTTGAAGGTGGGAGCGAGCAGTACTTC. Translated: CSVEGGSEQYF.

The chain joins TRBV12-3 or TRBV12-4 to TRBJ1-2; D is possibly TRBD1 (5 bases). V lost 6 bases to trimming and J lost 6 bases, with 14 bases between them. The CDR3 runs 13 residues. CDR3 amino acids: CASRPGGGDGYTF. CDR3 nucleotides: TGTGCCAGCAGACCGGGGGGGGGAGATGGCTACACCTTC.

This clone was observed a few times. CDR3 in DNA: TGTGCCAGCAGCCAGTCCGGGACAGGGAGAGGCGAGCAGTACTTC. Its translation: CASSQSGTGRGEQYF. The chain is built from TRBV4-2 and TRBJ2-7, with TRBD1 matching over 9 bases. The junction had 9 bases not matched to a gene; V was cut back by 3 bases and J by 6 bases. The CDR3 contains 15 residues. Germline CDR1 and CDR2: LGHNA and YNFKEQ.

The chain links TRBV5-5 to TRBJ2-7; D might be TRBD1 (5 bases). V was clipped by 5 bases and J by 3 bases, with 18 bases between them. The germline V gene has CDR1 SGHKS and CDR2 YYEKEE (reference sequence). This CDR3 is 15 amino acids long. DNA of the CDR3: TGTGCCAGCAGTTTCGACAGCACCTACTTCTACGAGCAGTACTTC. The encoded protein is CASSFDSTYFYEQYF.

This clone was recorded a few times. The chain links TRBV7-2 to TRBJ2-7, with 9 nucleotides matching TRBD2. Trimming cost V 4 bases and J 4 bases; bases outside gene matches: 8. Germline assignment: CDR1 SGHTA and CDR2 FQGNSA. The CDR3 is 15 residues long. The CDR3 reads CASSWKSGGWYEQYF. The CDR3 DNA follows: TGTGCCAGCAGCTGGAAGAGCGGGGGGTGGTACGAGCAGTACTTC.

The V and J genes are TRBV12-3 or TRBV12-4 and TRBJ1-1; D gene unclear. The CDR3 is made up of 12 amino acids. The chain's CDR3 is CAFLTGNTEAFF. The CDR3 region has the DNA TGTGCATTCTTAACGGGAAACACTGAAGCTTTCTTT.

The genes are TRBV28 and TRBJ2-3; 12 bases match TRBD2. Trimming removed 6 bases from V and 4 bases from J; junction bases left unmatched: 8. The length of the CDR3 is 16 residues. CDR1 and CDR2 (germline): MDHEN, SYDVKM. The CDR3 loop is CASSHSSGRAPDTQYF. CDR3 in DNA: TGTGCCAGCAGCCACTCTAGCGGGAGGGCCCCAGATACGCAGTATTTT. Full variable domain (remainder filled in from reference TRBV28 and TRBJ2-3): DVKVTQSSRYLVKRTGEKVFLECVQDMDHENMFWYRQDPGLGLRLIYFSYDVKMKEKGDIPEGYSVSREKKERFSLILESASTNQTSMYLCASSHSSGRAPDTQYFGPGTRLTVL.

The chain employs TRBV6-5 and TRBJ1-2; 8 positions agree with TRBD1. V was clipped by 5 bases and J by 4 bases; unmatched bases: 6. The germline gives CDR1 MNHEY, CDR2 SVGAGI. CDR3 length: 14 amino acids. The CDR3 nucleotides read TGTGCCAGCAGTCCGGACAGGGTTGGCTATGGCTACACCTTC. Its protein is CASSPDRVGYGYTF.

The chain joins TRBV6-5 to TRBJ1-5; D gene uncertain. The V gene's germline CDR1 is MNHEY and CDR2 SVGAGI. The V end lost 0 bases, the J end lost 3 bases, and 12 bases lay between the germline ends. The CDR3 consists of 16 residues. CDR3 protein: CASSYSIASLNQPQHF. Here the CDR3 DNA reads TGTGCCAGCAGTTACTCGATAGCCAGCCTCAATCAGCCCCAGCATTTT.

This chain links TRBV28 with TRBJ2-1, with D perhaps TRBD2 (5 bases). Trimming removed 6 bases at V and 8 bases at J, with 17 bases between. CDR1 MDHEN and CDR2 SYDVKM come from the germline V gene. This CDR3 contains 14 residues. The CDR3 coding sequence is TGTGCCAGCAGGCGGGCCGGCCCCTCATATGAGCAGTTCTTC. This translates into CASRRAGPSYEQFF.

CDR3 DNA sequence: TGCAGTGCTGGGATTAGCGACGAGCAGTACTTC. Encoded protein: CSAGISDEQYF. This rearrangement joins TRBV20-1 to TRBJ2-7; D might be TRBD2 (5 bases). Germline CDR1 DFQATT, CDR2 SNEGSKA (reference sequence). Deletions cut 5 bases from V and 5 bases from J, with 10 bases between. The CDR3 contains 11 residues.

The chain joins TRBV10-3 to TRBJ1-2, with 8 bases that match TRBD1. J lost 4 bases, V lost 7 bases, and 5 bases had no gene match. The CDR3 loop spans 13 amino acids. Germline values: CDR1 ENHRY, CDR2 SYGVKD. CDR3 loop: CAITTGEAYGYTF. The DNA for the CDR3 is TGTGCCATCACGACAGGGGAGGCCTATGGCTACACCTTC.

The chain links TRBV6-5 to TRBJ2-7; tentative D call: TRBD2 (6 bases). There are 13 residues in the CDR3. V lost 6 bases, J lost 1 base, and 10 bases lay in between. CDR1 is MNHEY and CDR2 is SVGAGI in the germline V gene. In DNA, the CDR3 is TGTGCCAGCAGGGTAGCGGTTTCCTACGAGCAGTACTTC. Its protein product is CASRVAVSYEQYF.

This clone was counted once. The V and J genes are TRBV2 and TRBJ1-1, with D uncertain. This CDR3 is 12 amino acids long. V dropped 8 bases and J dropped 0 bases, with 7 bases sitting between them. Germline V gene lookup returns CDR1 SNHLY and CDR2 FYNNEI. The CDR3 DNA reads as TGTGCCAGCGAGTTAATGAACACTGAAGCTTTCTTT. This encodes CASELMNTEAFF.

The genes are TRBV6-2 or TRBV6-3 and TRBJ1-1; unclear D gene. This CDR3 comprises 15 residues. In germline, CDR1 is MNHEY, CDR2 SVGEGT. The V gene lost 2 bases and the J gene lost 1 base, with 11 bases spanning the gap. CDR3 DNA sequence: TGTGCCAGCAGTTACCCCCCGGGGAAGAACACTGAAGCTTTCTTT. Translated, it gives CASSYPPGKNTEAFF.

This chain joins TRBV6-4 and TRBJ2-1; TRBD1 matches 10 bases. CDR1 is MRHNA, CDR2 SNTAGT, per germline. The CDR3 contains 14 residues. Germline trimming cut 6 bases from V and 7 bases from J; bases unmatched to any gene: 6. The CDR3 sequence: CASSRGTGVNEQFF. DNA for the CDR3: TGTGCCAGCAGCAGGGGGACAGGGGTAAATGAGCAGTTCTTC.

This chain connects TRBV16 to TRBJ2-6; D gene ambiguous. The V end was cut by 0 bases, the J end by 0 bases, with 3 bases between. The CDR3 loop spans 15 amino acids. Germline lookup yields CDR1 KGHSY and CDR2 FQNENV. The CDR3, as DNA: TGTGCCAGCAGCCAATCCATCTCTGGGGCCAACGTCCTGACTTTC. Translating gives CASSQSISGANVLTF.

The chain recombines TRBV27 with TRBJ1-1; TRBD1 agrees at 7 bases. Trimming removed 4 bases from V and 11 bases from J; junction bases left unmatched: 10. Germline assignment: CDR1 MNHEY and CDR2 SMNVEV (reference sequence). The CDR3 sequence is 13 residues long. Written as DNA, the CDR3 is TGTGCCAGCAGTTCGACGGAACAGGGGAGGGCTTTCTTT. It yields the protein CASSSTEQGRAFF.

The chain recombines TRBV6-5 with TRBJ2-3; 12 nucleotides line up with TRBD2. CDR3 length equals 15 residues. J gave up 4 bases and V 5 bases, and 4 bases lay outside the gene matches. Germline CDR1 is MNHEY and CDR2 is SVGAGI. The CDR3 spells CASSRTSGMSDTQYF. CDR3 DNA sequence: TGTGCCAGCAGTAGGACTAGCGGGATGTCAGATACGCAGTATTTT.

The CDR3 DNA follows: TGTGCCAGCAGCTCGCGGTCAGGGCAAAATGGCTACACCTTC. It translates to CASSSRSGQNGYTF. The V and J genes are TRBV11-2 and TRBJ1-2; tentatively, D is TRBD1 (5 bases). The CDR3 is 14 amino acids. With 4 bases removed from V and 6 bases from J, the gap between germline ends came to 15 bases. Germline CDR1 is SGHAT and CDR2 is FQNNGV. The whole variable domain, remainder taken from reference TRBV11-2 and TRBJ1-2, is EAGVAQSPRYKIIEKRQSVAFWCNPISGHATLYWYQQILGQGPKLLIQFQNNGVVDDSQLPKDRFSAERLKGVDSTLKIQPAKLEDSAVYLCASSSRSGQNGYTFGSGTRLTVV.

This clone has a handful of counts. J is TRBJ1-5 and V is TRBV9; possibly TRBD1 for D (5 bases). Germline-derived CDR1 and CDR2 are SGDLS and YYNGEE. V dropped 2 bases and J dropped 7 bases, with 16 bases sitting between them. CDR3 length: 15 amino acids. The CDR3 sequence: CASSVTGRALQPQHF. As DNA, the CDR3 is TGTGCCAGCAGCGTCACGGGCAGGGCTCTGCAGCCCCAGCATTTT.

On this clone: The junction differs from germline at one of its ends, possibly a read error. The V gene is TRBV10-2, the J gene TRBJ2-7; D is unclear. The CDR3 covers 15 residues. Germline V CDR1 and CDR2: WSHSY, SAAADI. CDR3 amino acids: CASSESKQTTYEQYF. The DNA for the CDR3 is TGCGCCAGCAGTGAGTCGAAACAGACGACCTATGAGCAGTACTTC.

The chain combines TRBV4-3 with TRBJ2-2, with TRBD1 as a possible D gene (6 bases). The CDR3 loop spans 16 amino acids. V lost 0 bases to trimming and J lost 2 bases, with 10 bases between them. Germline V CDR1 and CDR2: LGHNA, YSLEER. CDR3: CASSQDFGTNTGELFF. As DNA, the CDR3 is TGCGCCAGCAGCCAAGATTTCGGGACAAACACCGGGGAGCTGTTTTTT.